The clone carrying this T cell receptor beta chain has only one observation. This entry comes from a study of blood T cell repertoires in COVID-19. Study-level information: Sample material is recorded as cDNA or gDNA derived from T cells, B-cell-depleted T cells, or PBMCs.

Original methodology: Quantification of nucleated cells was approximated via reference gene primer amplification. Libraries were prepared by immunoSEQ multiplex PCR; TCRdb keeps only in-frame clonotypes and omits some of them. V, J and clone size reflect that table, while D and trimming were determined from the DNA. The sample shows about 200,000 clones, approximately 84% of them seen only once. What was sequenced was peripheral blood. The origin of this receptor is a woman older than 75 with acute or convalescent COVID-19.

The CDR3 coding sequence is TGTGCCAGCAGCGGCCGGGGGACTACCTACAATGAGCAGTTCTTC. Its protein product is CASSGRGTTYNEQFF. This chain joins TRBV5-4 and TRBJ2-1, with 7 nucleotides matching TRBD2. The CDR3 consists of 15 residues. CDR1 SGHNT and CDR2 YYREEE come from the germline V gene (reference sequence). The trim removed 4 bases at V and 2 bases at J, leaving 6 bases unmatched.